This is a list of T cell receptor beta chains from one sample in a study of blood T cells in healthy people across ages. MiXCR, run by TCRdb on the 5' RACE reads, gives a single entry per CDR3 protein. The data contain hundreds of thousands of distinct CDR3 sequences, more than 20% of them singletons. The sequencing input was blood. The receptors derive from a man in his 70s in good health. The conserved cysteine and the conserved F or W are not part of the CDR3 here. D genes are given only for firm matches. Clone size appears in some rows only: once, few, many, or a class for an expanded clone.

len | v_gene | abundance | d_gene | CDR3aa
13 | TRBV7-9 | few | TRBD2 | ASSFPNGGTETQY
15 | TRBV7-2 | . | TRBD1 | ASSGGQFSSYNSPLH
13 | TRBV28 | few | . | ASSLGGRSNQPQH
11 | TRBV20-1 | . | . | SAQPTGYTEAF
13 | TRBV28 | . | . | ASSLSGRGLGEQF
12 | TRBV12-3/TRBV12-4 | few | TRBD2 | ASSLWDYSYEQY
15 | TRBV5-1 | . | TRBD1 | ASSLTGGSPSPYGYT
11 | TRBV20-1 | few | . | SASQGSTGELF
11 | TRBV20-1 | few | . | SAPGRETLEQY
11 | TRBV5-1 | many | . | ASNRDLTDTQY
13 | TRBV12-3/TRBV12-4 | . | . | ASRSSANSYNEQF
14 | TRBV4-1 | . | . | ASSLKSGLSYNEQF
13 | TRBV4-3 | . | . | ASSRIGAANNEQF
12 | TRBV12-3/TRBV12-4 | few | TRBD1 | ASSEDRATVPQH
12 | TRBV5-1 | . | . | ASSYTPDGYEQY
10 | TRBV6-5 | . | . | ASSTSNDEQY
12 | TRBV7-9 | once | . | ASSPTSSAGELF
12 | TRBV20-1 | few | TRBD1 | SSWRTGLYNEQF
13 | TRBV15 | few | . | APSRAGTQEERLF
11 | TRBV7-9 | . | . | ASSSPIADTQY
12 | TRBV30 | . | TRBD2 | ALSGTSGRDTQY
14 | TRBV4-2 | . | TRBD2 | ASSQTGTSGLYEQY
13 | TRBV28 | . | . | ASSFDWQRNSPLH
13 | TRBV2 | few | . | ASSDLVLSYNEQF
14 | TRBV20-1 | few | TRBD2 | SAHPPSGRGGETQY
11 | TRBV7-2 | many | . | ASSRQANQPQH
14 | TRBV7-8 | . | . | ASSPIPSGRFYEQY